Listed below are T cell receptor beta chains from one sample, sequenced in a study of cytomegalovirus exposure and HLA in healthy donors. Clones were read by immunoSEQ multiplex PCR, and TCRdb kept only the in-frame ones, dropping some. The data contain some 150,000 clones, roughly 89% of them singletons. The specimen sequenced was PBMCs. The receptors shown here come from a man younger than 35 in good health and CMV-seropositive. Both conserved end residues are part of each CDR3. The order of the fields is V gene, clone size, D gene, J gene, CDR3 DNA, CDR3 protein. A D gene is named only where the DNA matches it firmly. Clone size is shown for a subset of rows, as once, few, many or a class of expanded clone.

TRBV6-5	-	-	TRBJ1-6	TGTGCCAGCAGTAACCCACCACAGGGTTCACCCCTCCACTTT	CASSNPPQGSPLHF
TRBV13	-	TRBD2	TRBJ2-7	TGTGCCAGCAGCTCCCGGACTAGCGGGATCACCTACGAGCAGTACTTC	CASSSRTSGITYEQYF
TRBV28	-	-	TRBJ1-2	TGTGCCATCTCACAGGAATATGGCTACACCTTC	CAISQEYGYTF
TRBV5-1	-	-	TRBJ2-5	TGCGCCAGCAGCTTCCGGGCTCCGGGGGAGACCCAGTACTTC	CASSFRAPGETQYF
TRBV30	-	-	TRBJ2-5	TGTGCCTGGAGTGTACAGCAAGAGACCCAGTACTTC	CAWSVQQETQYF
TRBV10-3	-	TRBD2	TRBJ2-3	TGTGCCATCAGTGAGTCGTGGCTAGCGGGGGAGGATACGCAGTATTTT	CAISESWLAGEDTQYF
TRBV18	-	TRBD2	TRBJ2-7	TGTGCCAGCTCACCAAAAGCGGGAGGCGAGCAGTACTTC	CASSPKAGGEQYF
TRBV27	-	-	TRBJ2-1	TGTGCCAGCAGTTTAGGGGGGTCCATATACAATGAGCAGTTCTTC	CASSLGGSIYNEQFF
TRBV25-1	few	-	TRBJ2-7	TGTGCCACCAGAGGGGCAACCTACGAGCAGTACTTC	CATRGATYEQYF
TRBV5-1	few	-	TRBJ2-2	TGCGCCAGCAATTCGGGGAACACCGGGGAGCTGTTTTTT	CASNSGNTGELFF
TRBV6-5	-	TRBD1	TRBJ1-1	TGTGCCAGCAGTTACGGGCAGGGGGTTGAAGCTTTCTTT	CASSYGQGVEAFF
TRBV15	-	TRBD1	TRBJ1-2	TGTGCCACCAGCACTATGACAGGGGGCTCCTATGGCTACACCTTC	CATSTMTGGSYGYTF
TRBV5-6	-	-	TRBJ1-2	TGTGCCAGCAGCTTGGCGAGCGGGGGAAGAAATTATGGCTACACCTTC	CASSLASGGRNYGYTF
TRBV15	-	-	TRBJ2-1	TGTGCCACCAGCGGTTCGGCTAGCACCCCTTCGGTACTGCAGTTCTTC	CATSGSASTPSVLQFF
TRBV13	-	-	TRBJ2-3	TGTGCCAGCAGCCAGGGGGGAAGCACAGATACGCAGTATTTT	CASSQGGSTDTQYF
TRBV5-5	few	-	TRBJ1-1	TGTGCCAGCAGCTTGCGACAGGTAATTATGAACACTGAAGCTTTCTTT	CASSLRQVIMNTEAFF
TRBV5-4	-	TRBD2	TRBJ2-7	TGTGCCAGCAGCTTCCCCGGGACTAGCGGGTACGAGCAGTACTTC	CASSFPGTSGYEQYF
TRBV6-1	-	TRBD1	TRBJ2-2	TGTGCCAGCATTCGGACAGGGGGCGACGCCGGGGAGCTGTTTTTT	CASIRTGGDAGELFF
TRBV30	-	-	TRBJ1-5	TGTGCCTGGAGTGTGGATTCAGGGAGCAATCAGCCCCAGCATTTT	CAWSVDSGSNQPQHF
TRBV13	-	-	TRBJ2-3	TGTGCCAGCAGCTTAGGAGCGATTACAGATACGCAGTATTTT	CASSLGAITDTQYF
TRBV5-1	-	-	TRBJ1-1	TGCGCCAGCAGCTTGGGCACAGGGAGGAACACTGAAGCTTTCTTT	CASSLGTGRNTEAFF
TRBV18	-	-	TRBJ1-1	TGTGCCAGCTCACTAAGGCGGGACACTGAAGCTTTCTTT	CASSLRRDTEAFF
TRBV7-9	-	-	TRBJ1-2	TGTGCCAGCAGCCCCCAACTGGGAGGAAATTATGGCTACACCTTC	CASSPQLGGNYGYTF
TRBV29-1	-	TRBD1	TRBJ1-2	TGCAGCCTGGGACAGGGGGAAGATGGCTACACCTTC	CSLGQGEDGYTF
TRBV6-1	-	-	TRBJ2-7	TGTGCCAGCAGTGAAGCGGGCTCGTCCTACGAGCAGTACTTC	CASSEAGSSYEQYF
TRBV27	once	TRBD2	TRBJ2-3	TGTGCCAGCAGTATAAGGACTAGCGGGGGTAACACAGATACGCAGTATTTT	CASSIRTSGGNTDTQYF
TRBV5-8	-	-	TRBJ1-1	TGTGCCAGCAGCTTGTCCCCAGGGGAAACTGAAGCTTTCTTT	CASSLSPGETEAFF
TRBV27	-	TRBD1	TRBJ2-7	TGTGCCAGCAGTGGGACAGTCTACGAGCAGTACTTC	CASSGTVYEQYF
TRBV2	-	-	TRBJ1-5	TGTGCCAGCATTCGACAGCCACTCGATAGCAATCAGCCCCAGCATTTT	CASIRQPLDSNQPQHF
TRBV27	once	TRBD1	TRBJ2-1	TGTGCCAGCAGTTTAGGACAGGGGGCAAATGAGCAGTTCTTC	CASSLGQGANEQFF
TRBV6-6	-	-	TRBJ1-2	TGTGCCAGCAGCGCCTCTCAAGCGAGGTATGGCTACACCTTC	CASSASQARYGYTF
TRBV30	few	-	TRBJ1-2	TGTGCCTGGAGTCCCGGGGGGGTATCCCGCTACACCTTC	CAWSPGGVSRYTF
TRBV27	-	-	TRBJ2-6	TGTGCCAGCAGTTCTTTCTCTGGGGCCAACGTCCTGACTTTC	CASSSFSGANVLTF
TRBV4-1	-	-	TRBJ2-1	TGCGCCAGCAGCCAAGATCGGCTAGCGACCGACAATGAGCAGTTCTTC	CASSQDRLATDNEQFF